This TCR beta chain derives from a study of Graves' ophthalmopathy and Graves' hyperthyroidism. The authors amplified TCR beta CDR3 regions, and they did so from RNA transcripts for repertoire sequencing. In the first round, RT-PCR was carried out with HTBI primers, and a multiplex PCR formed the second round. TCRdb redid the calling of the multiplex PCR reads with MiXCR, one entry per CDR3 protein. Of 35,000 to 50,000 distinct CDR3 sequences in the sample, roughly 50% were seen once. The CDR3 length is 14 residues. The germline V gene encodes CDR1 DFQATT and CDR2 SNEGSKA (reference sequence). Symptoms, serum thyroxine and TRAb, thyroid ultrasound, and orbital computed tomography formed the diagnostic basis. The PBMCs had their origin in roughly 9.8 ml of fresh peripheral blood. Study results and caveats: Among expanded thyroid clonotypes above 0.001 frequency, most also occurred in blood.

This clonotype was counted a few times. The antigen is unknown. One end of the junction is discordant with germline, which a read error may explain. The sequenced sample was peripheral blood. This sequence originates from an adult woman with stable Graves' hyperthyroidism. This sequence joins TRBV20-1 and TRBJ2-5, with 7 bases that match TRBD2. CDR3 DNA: TGCAGTGCGCGGGCTAGCGGAATCCAAGGGACCCAGTACTTC. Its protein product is CSARASGIQGTQYF.